This is a list of T cell receptor beta chains from one sample in a study of blood T cells in healthy people across ages. TCRdb reprocessed the 5' RACE reads via MiXCR and lists one record per CDR3 protein. The sample has approximately 680,000 distinct CDR3 sequences, about 34% seen once. Material for sequencing was blood. Receptor source: a woman of 80 years or more in good health. Each CDR3 is given with its conserved first and last residue. The D gene is left open where the match is weak. The size field is filled for only some rows; it gives once, few, many or a size class.

clone size	D gene	J gene	CDR3 length	V gene	CDR3 DNA	CDR3 protein
few	-	TRBJ1-2	13	TRBV4-3	TGCGCCAGCAGCCAAAGGACAGATTATGGCTACACCTTC	CASSQRTDYGYTF
many	-	TRBJ2-1	15	TRBV15	TGTGCCACCAGCAGAGGACAGCCCCGGGGTAATGAGCAGTTCTTC	CATSRGQPRGNEQFF
-	-	TRBJ1-2	13	TRBV20-1	TGCACCCTGGGGAGAGCAGAAAACTATGGCTACACCTTC	CTLGRAENYGYTF
few	-	TRBJ2-5	13	TRBV6-1	TGTGCCGTTGGAGGGCAGAGAGGGGAGACCCAGTACTTC	CAVGGQRGETQYF
many	TRBD1	TRBJ1-2	16	TRBV18	TGTGCCAGCTCACCGTATGCGGGACAGGGGATCTATGGCTACACCTTC	CASSPYAGQGIYGYTF
many	-	TRBJ1-2	18	TRBV6-5	TGTGCCAGCAGTTACTCGAGGACAGCGAGGGGGGGGACAAATGGCTACACCTTC	CASSYSRTARGGTNGYTF
many	-	TRBJ2-7	14	TRBV4-1	TGCGCCAGCAGCCAGGGACGGAACACCTACGAGCAGTACTTC	CASSQGRNTYEQYF
few	-	TRBJ2-7	12	TRBV7-2	TGTGCCAGCAGCTTAAATTCCCACGAGCAGTACTTC	CASSLNSHEQYF
-	TRBD1	TRBJ2-5	15	TRBV7-8	TGTGCCAGCAGCCCTGGACAGGGGGGACAAGAGACCCAGTACTTC	CASSPGQGGQETQYF
many	-	TRBJ1-1	13	TRBV6-5	TGTGCCAGCACCAGGGGTACGAAGACTGAAGCTTTCTTT	CASTRGTKTEAFF
many	-	TRBJ2-1	16	TRBV5-1	TGCGCCAGCAGCTTTGGGGCCGGGGCCCTAGGCGATGAGCAGTTCTTC	CASSFGAGALGDEQFF